These 22 T cell receptor beta chains were all obtained from the same sample, sequenced in a study of cytomegalovirus exposure and HLA in healthy donors. Use of 60 Vbeta and 13 Jbeta primers characterized the PCR. Only in-frame clones appear in the TCRdb table, and some are missing; sequencing was by immunoSEQ multiplex PCR. Of 150,000 to 200,000 clones listed, roughly 80% are singletons. Specimen: PBMCs. The receptors were gathered from a male donor in good health and CMV-seronegative.

This chain links TRBV11-1 with TRBJ1-6; perhaps TRBD1 as D (5 bases). V was cut by 3 bases and J by 7 bases, with 13 bases left in between. CDR1 SGHAT and CDR2 FQDESV come from the germline V gene (reference sequence). The CDR3 is 15 residues long. CDR3 loop: CASSFSLSGNSPLHF. The DNA of the CDR3 is TGTGCCAGCAGCTTTTCTCTGTCAGGGAATTCACCCCTCCACTTT.

The rearrangement uses TRBV2 and TRBJ1-2, with 9 bases fitting TRBD1. The germline V gene encodes CDR1 SNHLY and CDR2 FYNNEI. V shed 4 bases and J 5 bases; nucleotides not matched to a gene: 5. The CDR3 totals 14 residues. CDR3 coding DNA: TGTGCCAGCAGTGTCACAGGGGGCGGGTATGGCTACACCTTC. Protein: CASSVTGGGYGYTF.

The J gene is TRBJ2-2, the V gene TRBV4-1, with 9 bases lining up with TRBD2. After removal of 5 bases from V and 6 bases from J, the junction contained 7 bases not matched to a gene. Germline V gene data show CDR1 as MGHRA and CDR2 as YSYEKL. CDR3 length: 15 amino acids. The CDR3 sequence: CASSTRTSVAGELFF. DNA of the CDR3: TGCGCCAGCAGCACCCGGACTAGCGTAGCCGGGGAGCTGTTTTTT.

The V and J genes are TRBV19 and TRBJ1-1; TRBD1 aligns across 7 bases. Germline CDR1 is LNHDA and CDR2 is SQIVND (reference sequence). CDR3 length: 19 amino acids. The J segment lost 0 bases and the V segment lost 6 bases, leaving 19 bases of the junction unmatched. The CDR3 DNA follows: TGTGCCAGTAGCTCCCGCGGAGGGGGCCTAAGGCCCATGAACACTGAAGCTTTCTTT. It codes for CASSSRGGGLRPMNTEAFF. Using reference TRBV19 and TRBJ1-1 for the parts outside the CDR3, the full variable domain is DGGITQSPKYLFRKEGQNVTLSCEQNLNHDAMYWYRQDPGQGLRLIYYSQIVNDFQKGDIAEGYSVSREKKESFPLTVTSAQKNPTAFYLCASSSRGGGLRPMNTEAFFGQGTRLTVV.

The chain couples TRBV18 to TRBJ2-5, with a weak D call TRBD2 (7 bases). TRBJ2-7 explains the end of the DNA better; the J call may be wrong. Germline loops: CDR1 KGHSH, CDR2 LQKENI. The CDR3 runs to 15 residues. The CDR3 coding sequence is TGTGCCAGCTCACCACGGCAGGGGACTACGAGCGAGCAGTACTTC. Its protein product is CASSPRQGTTSEQYF.

The gene calls are TRBV4-3 and TRBJ2-1; the match to TRBD2 covers 14 bases. V trimming: 0 bases; J trimming: 0 bases; junction bases outside the gene matches: 13. Germline V gene data show CDR1 as LGHNA and CDR2 as YSLEER. The CDR3 runs to 22 residues. CDR3 DNA sequence: TGCGCCAGCAGCCAAGATCACCGGGGACTAGCGGGAGAGGTCCCCTCCTACAATGAGCAGTTCTTC. Its protein is CASSQDHRGLAGEVPSYNEQFF.

The CDR3 region has the DNA TGCGCCAGCAGCACGACTAGCGGCGACACCGGGGAGCTGTTTTTT. Translating gives CASSTTSGDTGELFF. The V gene is TRBV5-1, the J gene TRBJ2-2; TRBD2 agrees at 9 bases. Germline CDR1 SGHRS, CDR2 YFSETQ. CDR3 length equals 15 residues. J gave up 3 bases and V 4 bases, and 4 bases lay outside the gene matches.

This chain links TRBV5-5 with TRBJ2-3; 10 bases are shared with TRBD1. The CDR3 has 16 amino acids. Per germline, CDR1 SGHKS and CDR2 YYEKEE (reference sequence). The J segment lost 6 bases and the V segment lost 4 bases, leaving 11 bases of the junction unmatched. CDR3 sequence: CASSPLTGGGGDTQYF. The CDR3 DNA reads TGTGCCAGCAGCCCACTGACAGGGGGCGGTGGGGATACGCAGTATTTT.

The chain combines TRBV28 with TRBJ1-4; possible D gene TRBD1, 5 bases. This CDR3 has 16 amino acids. CDR1 is MDHEN and CDR2 is SYDVKM in the germline V gene. V dropped 2 bases and J dropped 4 bases, with 14 bases sitting between them. The CDR3 is CASSLTLGQGNEKLFF. The CDR3 region has the DNA TGTGCCAGCAGTTTAACGTTGGGGCAAGGTAATGAAAAACTGTTTTTT.

This clone was detected a few times. The chain links TRBV30 to TRBJ2-3; a possible D gene is TRBD1 (5 bases). Trimming stripped 0 bases from V and 6 bases from J, with 13 bases between. The CDR3 totals 14 residues. Germline CDR1 and CDR2: GTSNPN and SVGIG (reference sequence). CDR3 sequence (DNA): TGTGCCTGGAGTGTCCGGCAGGGTTGGGATACGCAGTATTTT. Amino acids: CAWSVRQGWDTQYF.

The rearrangement links TRBV27 to TRBJ1-5; TRBD1 might be the D (6 bases). The CDR3 length is 16 residues. V was clipped by 0 bases and J by 0 bases, with 9 bases between them. The germline gives CDR1 MNHEY, CDR2 SMNVEV (reference sequence). The CDR3 DNA reads as TGTGCCAGCAGTTTATCCTACAGGGTTAGCAATCAGCCCCAGCATTTT. This gives the protein CASSLSYRVSNQPQHF.

This chain uses TRBV18 with TRBJ2-7, with D maybe TRBD2 (6 bases). From germline, CDR1 is KGHSH and CDR2 LQKENI. The CDR3 sequence is 15 residues long. The V and J ends lost 3 bases and 3 bases respectively, with 15 bases between them. The CDR3 nucleotides read TGTGCCAGCTCACCGGCGGCGGGGACCGACTACGAGCAGTACTTC. This sequence encodes CASSPAAGTDYEQYF.

The genes are TRBV18 and TRBJ2-5; TRBD2 matches 7 bases. CDR1 is KGHSH, CDR2 LQKENI, per germline. This CDR3 comprises 15 residues. Losses at the gene ends were 2 bases for V and 1 base for J; bases not matched to a gene: 4. DNA of the CDR3: TGTGCCAGCTCACCAAGGGCTAGCGGCCAAGAGACCCAGTACTTC. Translated: CASSPRASGQETQYF.

The chain couples TRBV19 to TRBJ2-7, with D perhaps matching TRBD1 (6 bases). CDR1 is LNHDA and CDR2 is SQIVND in the germline V gene (reference sequence). V was cut by 7 bases and J by 4 bases, with 17 bases left in between. The length of the CDR3 is 14 residues. The CDR3 coding sequence is TGTGCCAGTAAATCAGGGGAGATAGTTTACGAGCAGTACTTC. Translation: CASKSGEIVYEQYF. Supplemented by reference TRBV19 and TRBJ2-7, the full variable domain reads DGGITQSPKYLFRKEGQNVTLSCEQNLNHDAMYWYRQDPGQGLRLIYYSQIVNDFQKGDIAEGYSVSREKKESFPLTVTSAQKNPTAFYLCASKSGEIVYEQYFGPGTRLTVT.

The chain carries TRBV9 and TRBJ2-4, with a weak D call TRBD2 (5 bases). Germline CDR1 is SGDLS and CDR2 is YYNGEE. V lost 4 bases and J 1 base, leaving 15 bases between the germline ends. This CDR3 has 16 residues. The CDR3 protein is CASSFGRSGAKNIQYF. The CDR3 coding sequence is TGTGCCAGCAGCTTCGGTAGGTCGGGGGCCAAAAACATTCAGTACTTC.

The chain couples TRBV28 to TRBJ2-2, with 7 nucleotides matching TRBD1. The CDR3 extends over 16 amino acids. Losses at the gene ends were 1 base for V and 5 bases for J; bases not matched to a gene: 7. Germline-derived CDR1 and CDR2 are MDHEN and SYDVKM. CDR3 residues: CASSLYYRGRTGELFF. DNA for the CDR3: TGTGCCAGCAGTTTATACTACAGGGGAAGAACCGGGGAGCTGTTTTTT.

The chain uses TRBV7-3 and TRBJ2-7, with D possibly TRBD1 on 6 matching bases. Germline-derived CDR1 and CDR2 are SGHTA and FQGTGA. The CDR3 runs to 14 residues. V was clipped by 3 bases and J by 5 bases, with 14 bases between them. The CDR3: CASSLYRESNEQYF. The CDR3, as DNA: TGTGCCAGCAGCTTGTACAGGGAGTCGAACGAGCAGTACTTC. The full variable domain, in which reference TRBV7-3 and TRBJ2-7 provide the parts outside the CDR3, is GAGVSQTPSNKVTEKGKYVELRCDPISGHTALYWYRQSLGQGPEFLIYFQGTGAADDSGLPNDRFFAVRPEGSVSTLKIQRTERGDSAVYLCASSLYRESNEQYFGPGTRLTVT.

This clone was seen only once. The rearrangement links TRBV28 to TRBJ2-2, with a weak D call TRBD2 (6 bases). The CDR3 covers 13 residues. Germline V gene lookup returns CDR1 MDHEN and CDR2 SYDVKM. Trimming removed 6 bases from V and 4 bases from J, with 9 bases in between. In DNA form, the CDR3 reads TGTGCCAGCAGAGCGGGTAGCACCGGGGAGCTGTTTTTT. Translating it yields CASRAGSTGELFF. Complete variable domain (other parts from reference TRBV28 and TRBJ2-2): DVKVTQSSRYLVKRTGEKVFLECVQDMDHENMFWYRQDPGLGLRLIYFSYDVKMKEKGDIPEGYSVSREKKERFSLILESASTNQTSMYLCASRAGSTGELFFGEGSRLTVL.

This clone was counted a single time. The rearrangement links TRBV19 to TRBJ2-1; 9 bases are a match to TRBD2. V lost 2 bases, J lost 2 bases, and 1 base stayed unmatched. Germline CDR1 LNHDA, CDR2 SQIVND (reference sequence). CDR3 size: 15 residues. The CDR3 nucleotides read TGTGCCAGTAGTATAAGGACTAGCGCCTACAATGAGCAGTTCTTC. This gives the protein CASSIRTSAYNEQFF.

The chain has TRBV27 and TRBJ1-3; D not resolved. The CDR3 contains 13 residues. With 6 bases removed from V and 4 bases from J, the gap between germline ends came to 10 bases. Germline V CDR1 and CDR2: MNHEY, SMNVEV (reference sequence). The CDR3 loop is CASRWTGGNTIYF. The DNA of the CDR3 is TGTGCCAGCAGGTGGACGGGGGGAAACACCATATATTTT.

The rearrangement uses TRBV13 and TRBJ2-1, with a tentative D call TRBD2 (5 bases). Trimming took 6 bases from V and 8 from J, leaving 11 bases between them. CDR1 and CDR2 from the germline V gene are PRHDT and FYEKMQ (reference sequence). This CDR3 contains 12 residues. CDR3 loop: CASRGLADEQFF. As DNA, the CDR3 is TGTGCCAGCAGAGGGCTAGCCGATGAGCAGTTCTTC.

The V gene is TRBV5-1, the J gene TRBJ2-6; 8 positions match TRBD1. The length of the CDR3 is 18 residues. V lost 4 bases, J lost 0 bases, and 9 bases stayed unmatched. The germline V gene encodes CDR1 SGHRS and CDR2 YFSETQ. The CDR3 region has the DNA TGCGCCAGCAGCCGCTCAGGGGGCTCCCCCTCTGGGGCCAACGTCCTGACTTTC. This encodes CASSRSGGSPSGANVLTF.